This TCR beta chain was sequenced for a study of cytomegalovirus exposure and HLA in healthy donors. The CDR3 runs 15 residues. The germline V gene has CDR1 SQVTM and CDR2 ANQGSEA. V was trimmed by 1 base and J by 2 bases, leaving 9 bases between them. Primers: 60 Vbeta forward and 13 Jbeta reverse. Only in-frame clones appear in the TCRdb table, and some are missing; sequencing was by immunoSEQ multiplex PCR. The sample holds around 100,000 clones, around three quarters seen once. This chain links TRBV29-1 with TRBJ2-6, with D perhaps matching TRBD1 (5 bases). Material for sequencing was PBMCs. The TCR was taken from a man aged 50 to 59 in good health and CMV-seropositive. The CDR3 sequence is CSVEVPGTGANVLTF. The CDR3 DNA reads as TGCAGCGTTGAAGTCCCAGGGACTGGGGCCAACGTCCTGACTTTC.